This TCR beta chain comes out of a study of blood T cell repertoires in COVID-19. Using immunoSEQ multiplex PCR, the repertoire was profiled, and TCRdb retains in-frame clones only, with some absent. Among approximately 670,000 clones listed, approximately 90% were seen once. Trimming took off 0 bases at V and 2 bases at J, with 9 bases between the two ends. The CDR3 sequence is 16 residues long. CDR1 is SGHDT, CDR2 YYEEEE, per germline. The chain carries TRBV5-6 and TRBJ1-6, with TRBD1 as a possible D gene (6 bases). This sequence was found in a woman aged 18-29 years with acute or convalescent COVID-19. The sequenced sample consisted of peripheral blood. CDR3 in amino acids: CASSLEQGPYNSPLHF. Here the CDR3 DNA reads TGTGCCAGCAGCTTGGAACAGGGCCCCTATAATTCACCCCTCCACTTT.